Given below is one T cell receptor beta chain in context. This clone was recorded once. The antigen it binds to is not known. No qualities accompany the bases; no much larger clone lies one base away. The data originate from a study of blood T cell repertoires in COVID-19 (dated by TCRdb to between 2020 and 2021). With respect to the entire study: The collaborator samples originated in the United States, Italy and Spain and spanned the acute and convalescent phases of COVID-19. The material from the prospective study consisted of cDNA or gDNA derived from T cells, B-cell-depleted T cells, or PBMCs. The dataset comprised deeply sampled blood TCRbeta repertoires from subjects exposed to, actively infected with, or recovered from COVID-19. The repertoires were released in a freely available public database intended as a resource for research on the immune response to SARS-CoV-2. The samples were drawn from two sources: the first 160 participants of the ongoing ImmuneRACE study, and over 950 subjects contributed by 6 global collaborators. Nearly every sample came with metadata listing a de-identified subject ID, COVID-19 status, age in years and sex. Where available, HLA class I and class II types were obtained from metadata supplied by the sample provider rather than from assay-based typing. Study-level results and caveats: The quantity of clinical and demographic metadata differed by source and by participant and was supplied without curation.

TCRbeta CDR3 regions were amplified from genomic DNA using the immunoSEQ Assay, a bias-controlled multiplex PCR. Per the source publication's procedure: The number of nucleated cells in each sample was estimated from the amplification of reference gene primers within the assay. To quantify the absolute abundance of each unique TCRbeta CDR3 rearrangement, sequence reads were collapsed and filtered. Productive Simpson clonality was computed per sample as the square root of Simpson's diversity index over productive rearrangements. TCRdb provides this immuneACCESS table in a form limited to in-frame rearrangements. Some clones are lacking; in checked studies, under half of them reflect an unresolved V gene, and why the rest are absent is not known. The DNA gave D and trimming, while V, J and clone size come from that table. Here the sample has approximately 120,000 clones; more than 75% occur a single time. The top ten hold approximately 5% of the sample.

Whole blood was collected in K2EDTA tubes by collaborating institutions according to the institutions' own protocols. For TCRbeta analysis, collaborators shipped samples in one of three forms: frozen whole blood, isolated PBMCs, or DNA extracted from either of those sample types. The CDR3 holds 15 amino acids from the cysteine to the phenylalanine. Of all the DNA, just the CDR3 is kept, 45 bases in frame from base 1. The germline V and J ends show losses of 0 bases and 2 bases respectively, and no gene match explains 2 bases of the junction. In the germline V gene, CDR1 corresponds to SGHRS and CDR2 to YFSETQ.

The sequence is built from TRBV5-1 and TRBJ2-1; 7 middle bases align to TRBD2. Sequenced: peripheral blood. The source is a human donor in a cohort sampled during active COVID-19. This receptor carries the CDR3 CASSLGAGAYNEQFF. The nucleotide sequence is TGCGCCAGCAGCTTGGGGGCGGGGGCCTACAATGAGCAGTTCTTC. Full variable domain (CDR3 extended with the reference TRBV5-1 and TRBJ2-1 proteins): KAGVTQTPRYLIKTRGQQVTLSCSPISGHRSVSWYQQTPGQGLQFLFEYFSETQRNKGNFPGRFSGRQFSNSRSEMNVSTLELGDSALYLCASSLGAGAYNEQFFGPGTRLTVL.